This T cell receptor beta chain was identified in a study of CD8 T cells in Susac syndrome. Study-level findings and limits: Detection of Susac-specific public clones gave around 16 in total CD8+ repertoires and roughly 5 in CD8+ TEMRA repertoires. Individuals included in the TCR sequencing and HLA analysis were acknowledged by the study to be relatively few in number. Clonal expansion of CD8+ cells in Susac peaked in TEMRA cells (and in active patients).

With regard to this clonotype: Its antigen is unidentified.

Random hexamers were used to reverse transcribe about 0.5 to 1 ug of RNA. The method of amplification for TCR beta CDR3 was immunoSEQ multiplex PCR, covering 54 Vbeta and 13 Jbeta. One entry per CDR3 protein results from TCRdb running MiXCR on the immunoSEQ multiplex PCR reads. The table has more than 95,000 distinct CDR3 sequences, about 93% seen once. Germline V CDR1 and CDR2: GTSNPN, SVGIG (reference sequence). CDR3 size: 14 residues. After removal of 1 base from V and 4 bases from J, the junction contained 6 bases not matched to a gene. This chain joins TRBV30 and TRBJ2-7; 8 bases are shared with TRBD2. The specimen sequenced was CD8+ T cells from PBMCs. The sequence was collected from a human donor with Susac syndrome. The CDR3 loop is CAWSDLAGLYEQYF. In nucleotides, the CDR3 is TGTGCCTGGAGTGACCTAGCGGGCTTATACGAGCAGTACTTC.